Following are 2 T cell receptor beta chains from one sample sequenced in a study of T cells of healthy individuals. TCRdb itself ran the 5' RACE reads through MiXCR, one entry per CDR3 protein. The sample has 40,000 to 60,000 distinct CDR3 sequences, approximately 14% seen once. The receptors derive from a human donor in good health.

This clonotype was found a few times. The chain links TRBV20-1 to TRBJ1-5; D is undetermined. CDR3 length: 14 residues. Looked up from germline, CDR1 is DFQATT and CDR2 is SNEGSKA (reference sequence). Trimming removed 0 bases at V and 3 bases at J, with 9 bases between. CDR3 sequence reads: CSARDEGYNQPQHF. CDR3 in DNA: TGCAGTGCTAGAGATGAAGGGTACAATCAGCCCCAGCATTTT.

This clonotype was recorded many times. The chain combines TRBV20-1 with TRBJ2-3, with D perhaps assigned TRBD1 or TRBD2 (5 bases each). V lost 3 bases, J lost 2 bases, and 18 bases lay in between. Germline CDR1 and CDR2: DFQATT and SNEGSKA (reference sequence). This CDR3 is 16 amino acids long. The chain's CDR3 is CSARRGSGTSTDTQYF. The CDR3 DNA is TGCAGTGCTAGGAGGGGAAGCGGAACTTCCACAGATACGCAGTATTTT.